This TCR beta chain emerged from a study of blood T cell repertoires in COVID-19. The wider study: Acute-phase and convalescent COVID-19 samples originated in the United States, Italy and Spain. PBMCs, B-cell-depleted T cells, or T cells were the source of the cDNA or gDNA that made up the material.

Trimming cost V 3 bases and J 11 bases; bases outside gene matches: 6. The length of the CDR3 is 14 residues. In germline, CDR1 is SGHTS, CDR2 YDEGEE. In the study's own analysis: Nucleated cell number was recorded as an estimate derived from reference gene primer amplification. Sequenced by immunoSEQ multiplex PCR; TCRdb stores in-frame clones only, minus some. The D gene and trimming were derived from the DNA, and the V and J assignments and clone size from that table. This table holds 120,000 or so clones, roughly 80% found once. This TCR was recovered from a man aged 60 to 69 with acute or convalescent COVID-19. The sequencing input was peripheral blood. The V call is TRBV5-8, the J call TRBJ1-6, with 9 positions matching TRBD1. The CDR3 nucleotides are TGTGCCAGCAGCTCGGGACAGGGAGGGCCACCCCTCCACTTT. The encoded protein is CASSSGQGGPPLHF.